Below, 17 T cell receptor beta chains from the same sample are listed, as sequenced in a study of cytomegalovirus exposure and HLA in healthy donors. Primers included in the PCR were 60 Vbeta and 13 Jbeta primers. Produced via immunoSEQ multiplex PCR; TCRdb's table is partial and in-frame only. The repertoire shows 190,000 or so clones; the top ten hold roughly 0.74%. The source material was PBMCs. The receptors were sampled from a boy younger than 18 in good health and CMV-seronegative.

J is TRBJ2-5 and V is TRBV13, with TRBD1 matching 9 bases. CDR1 and CDR2 (germline): PRHDT, FYEKMQ (reference sequence). The CDR3 consists of 19 residues. V lost 3 bases to trimming and J lost 5 bases; unmatched junction nucleotides: 19. The CDR3, as DNA: TGTGCCAGCAGCTTTTCCGTTTCACAGGGGGCGCTCCCCTCGGAGACCCAGTACTTC. It translates to CASSFSVSQGALPSETQYF.

The V call is TRBV7-3, the J call TRBJ2-3, with D perhaps matching TRBD2 (7 bases). Germline V gene data show CDR1 as SGHTA and CDR2 as FQGTGA. V shed 1 base and J shed 5 bases, with 10 bases lying between them. The CDR3 contains 14 residues. The CDR3: CASSLIGGQDTQYF. CDR3 DNA: TGTGCCAGCAGCTTAATCGGGGGGCAAGATACGCAGTATTTT.

V gene TRBV19 combines with J gene TRBJ2-3; D possibly corresponds to TRBD2 (7 bases). V lost 2 bases to trimming and J lost 6 bases, with 18 bases between them. The germline V gene encodes CDR1 LNHDA and CDR2 SQIVND (reference sequence). The CDR3 runs 16 residues. The DNA for the CDR3 is TGTGCCAGTAGTATATCGGGCGGGGGCCTGCTCGATACGCAGTATTTT. Protein product: CASSISGGGLLDTQYF.

The CDR3 DNA follows: TGTGCCAGCAGTGTTATGGGAGGCAGTAGGCGCTACACCTTC. This codes for CASSVMGGSRRYTF. The chain links TRBV27 to TRBJ1-2, with unresolved D. CDR1 is MNHEY, CDR2 SMNVEV, per germline (reference sequence). Trimming removed 5 bases from V and 9 bases from J, with 19 bases in between. The CDR3 extends over 14 amino acids.

V is TRBV5-6 and J is TRBJ1-1, with D perhaps matching TRBD1 (6 bases). The germline gives CDR1 SGHDT, CDR2 YYEEEE. V shed 2 bases and J shed 1 base, with 12 bases lying between them. The length of the CDR3 is 15 residues. CDR3 loop: CASSLRGGENTEAFF. DNA for the CDR3: TGTGCCAGCAGCTTAAGGGGGGGAGAGAACACTGAAGCTTTCTTT.

This chain links TRBV5-5 with TRBJ2-5; 12 bases match TRBD2. The end of the DNA aligns better with TRBJ2-7, so the J call may be wrong. Germline V gene data show CDR1 as SGHKS and CDR2 as YYEKEE (reference sequence). The CDR3 runs to 15 residues. In DNA form, the CDR3 reads TGTGCCAGCAGCAGGGGGACTAGCGGGTTGTACGAGCAGTACTTC. Translated, it gives CASSRGTSGLYEQYF.

The CDR3 is CAISSPPFNTRDRGSGELFF. The DNA of the CDR3 is TGTGCCATCAGTAGTCCCCCCTTTAACACCCGGGACAGGGGGTCCGGGGAGCTGTTTTTT. The chain is built from TRBV10-3 and TRBJ2-2; TRBD1 matches at 11 bases. The CDR3 length is 20 residues. Per the germline V gene, CDR1 is ENHRY and CDR2 is SYGVKD. The trim removed 5 bases at V and 6 bases at J, leaving 20 bases unmatched.

The chain's CDR3 is CASSLLTGGTEAFF. DNA for the CDR3: TGTGCCAGCAGTTTGTTAACAGGGGGCACTGAAGCTTTCTTT. The chain recombines TRBV27 with TRBJ1-1; TRBD1 matches at 8 bases. This CDR3 comprises 14 residues. Germline V gives CDR1 MNHEY, CDR2 SMNVEV (reference sequence). V lost 3 bases, J lost 4 bases, and 4 bases stayed unmatched.

The chain carries TRBV30 and TRBJ1-5; 7 nucleotides line up with TRBD1. Losses at the gene ends were 0 bases for V and 6 bases for J; bases not matched to a gene: 5. The CDR3 spans 14 residues. The germline V gene encodes CDR1 GTSNPN and CDR2 SVGIG (reference sequence). For the CDR3, the DNA is TGTGCCTGGAGTGTAAAGTCAGGGGGTCAGCCCCAGCATTTT. Amino acids: CAWSVKSGGQPQHF.

The genes are TRBV5-1 and TRBJ2-5; 7 nucleotides align to TRBD2. The DNA end favors TRBJ2-7, so the J call may be wrong. Germline CDR1 SGHRS, CDR2 YFSETQ. The CDR3 sequence is 13 residues long. The CDR3 DNA follows: TGCGCCAGCAGCTGGGGAGGGTCCTACGAGCAGTACTTC. Encoded protein: CASSWGGSYEQYF.

This chain's CDR3 is CASSLGRPFTGNTIYF. DNA of the CDR3: TGTGCCAGCAGCTTGGGCAGGCCCTTTACTGGAAACACCATATATTTT. This chain connects TRBV7-9 to TRBJ1-3; D unclear. The V and J ends lost 3 bases and 2 bases respectively, with 14 bases between them. The CDR3 is 16 residues long. Germline CDR1 SEHNR, CDR2 FQNEAQ (reference sequence). Full variable domain (rest looked up from reference TRBV7-9 and TRBJ1-3): DTGVSQNPRHKITKRGQNVTFRCDPISEHNRLYWYRQTLGQGPEFLTYFQNEAQLEKSRLLSDRFSAERPKGSFSTLEIQRTEQGDSAMYLCASSLGRPFTGNTIYFGEGSWLTVV.

The chain uses TRBV19 and TRBJ2-1; a possible D gene is TRBD1 (5 bases). V was shortened by 1 base and J by 4 bases, with 11 bases between the two germline ends. This CDR3 region has 15 residues. Germline assignment: CDR1 LNHDA and CDR2 SQIVND (reference sequence). In DNA, the CDR3 is TGTGCCAGTAGTATAGGGTGGCAGGGATACAATGAGCAGTTCTTC. Its protein is CASSIGWQGYNEQFF. The full variable domain, completed using reference TRBV19 and TRBJ2-1, is DGGITQSPKYLFRKEGQNVTLSCEQNLNHDAMYWYRQDPGQGLRLIYYSQIVNDFQKGDIAEGYSVSREKKESFPLTVTSAQKNPTAFYLCASSIGWQGYNEQFFGPGTRLTVL.

V is TRBV2 and J is TRBJ1-2; possibly TRBD1 for D (6 bases). The germline V gene encodes CDR1 SNHLY and CDR2 FYNNEI. CDR3 length: 17 residues. V lost 3 bases and J lost 1, with 18 bases in between. In DNA, the CDR3 is TGTGCCAGCAGTGAGGGTAAAGGGGGAGCCATTAACTATGGCTACACCTTC. Translating gives CASSEGKGGAINYGYTF. The full variable domain, its missing parts supplied by reference TRBV2 and TRBJ1-2, is EPEVTQTPSHQVTQMGQEVILRCVPISNHLYFYWYRQILGQKVEFLVSFYNNEISEKSEIFDDQFSVERPDGSNFTLKIRSTKLEDSAMYFCASSEGKGGAINYGYTFGSGTRLTVV.

The DNA for the CDR3 is TGTGCCAGCAGCGCCACAGGAAATAATGAAAAACTGTTTTTT. It codes for CASSATGNNEKLFF. The V gene is TRBV5-4, the J gene TRBJ1-4; possibly TRBD1 for D (5 bases). The V and J ends lost 4 bases and 4 bases respectively, with 11 bases between them. Per the germline V gene, CDR1 is SGHNT and CDR2 is YYREEE (reference sequence). The CDR3 spans 14 residues.

The chain carries TRBV30 and TRBJ2-5; D ambiguous. Trimming stripped 0 bases from V and 11 bases from J, with 13 bases between. CDR1 and CDR2 from the germline V gene are GTSNPN and SVGIG (reference sequence). The CDR3 has 12 amino acids. The chain's CDR3 is CAWSVLRSEQYF. As DNA, the CDR3 is TGTGCCTGGAGTGTACTAAGGAGTGAGCAGTACTTC.

V is TRBV28 and J is TRBJ1-6; D gene ambiguous. The CDR3 runs to 15 residues. With 6 bases removed from V and 7 bases from J, the gap between germline ends came to 16 bases. Per the germline V gene, CDR1 is MDHEN and CDR2 is SYDVKM. The CDR3 bases are TGTGCCAGCAGCCACTATCGCCTGATAAATTCACCCCTCCACTTT. Amino acids: CASSHYRLINSPLHF.

The rearrangement uses TRBV4-3 and TRBJ2-3; TRBD1 matches at 12 bases. Looked up from germline, CDR1 is LGHNA and CDR2 is YSLEER. The CDR3 consists of 17 residues. J was trimmed by 6 bases and V by 1 base; bases with no gene match: 8. The CDR3 DNA is TGCGCCAGCAGCCAAGCGGTTCCGGGACAGGGGGCCGATACGCAGTATTTT. It encodes CASSQAVPGQGADTQYF.